This TCR beta chain emerged from a study of CD8+ T cells in alopecia areata. Study results and limitations: Among the top 100, expanded CD8+ clones were significantly decreased by tofacitinib, as was scalp clonality. Lesional scalp exceeded normal scalp in clonality, especially in alopecia totalis/universalis.

Indicated treatment: oral pan-JAK inhibitor, 5-10 mg twice daily. Investigators sorted PBMCs to obtain both CD4+ and CD8+ T cells. RNA, once extracted, was reverse transcribed into cDNA for use as the sequencing template. Assay used: immunoSEQ multiplex PCR; TCRdb lists only in-frame clones, some missing. Altogether fewer than 150,000 clones are present, approximately 85% being singletons, with the ten largest covering approximately 25%. Germline CDR1 and CDR2: MNHNY and SVGAGI (reference sequence). The V end was cut by 7 bases, the J end by 6 bases, with 10 bases between. This CDR3 comprises 13 residues. Points on this clone: Its antigen is not known.

The clonotype originates from a human donor with alopecia areata. The rearrangement joins TRBV6-6 to TRBJ1-6; D is unclear. The specimen comprised CD8+ T cells sorted from blood, sampled at week 4, from a patient treated with tofacitinib. CDR3 in amino acids: CASTWVLNSPLHF. For the CDR3, the DNA is TGTGCCAGCACCTGGGTCCTTAATTCACCCCTCCACTTT.